The TCR beta chain described here comes from a study of cytomegalovirus exposure and HLA in healthy donors. Study overall: Later, an analysis reported that the approximately 120 validation repertoires had used the same platform as the 550 to 750 first-cohort repertoires. Study findings and constraints: It was reportedly the case that the classifier diagnosed cytomegalovirus status with high specificity and sensitivity. Cytomegalovirus-associated status was assigned to some 180 TCR beta chains.

Worth noting for this clone: Antigen: not known.

The protocol was immunoSEQ multiplex PCR, while the TCRdb copy is restricted to in-frame clones and leaves out a portion. Among about 130,000 clones listed, around 89% were seen once. The approximately 120-subject validation cohort, separate from the roughly 670-subject first cohort, included the donors. V lost 6 bases, J lost 7 bases, and 17 bases lay in between. Germline V gives CDR1 SGHTA, CDR2 FQGNSA. The CDR3 loop spans 14 amino acids. Sequencing used PBMCs. The clonotype comes from a woman in her twenties or thirties in good health and CMV-seropositive. The genes are TRBV7-2 and TRBJ2-3; a possible D gene is TRBD2 (6 bases). CDR3 DNA: TGTGCCAGCAGGGGAGTAGCGGTCCCGAATACGCAGTATTTT. This sequence encodes CASRGVAVPNTQYF. Drawing the rest from reference TRBV7-2 and TRBJ2-3, the complete variable domain is GAGVSQSPSNKVTEKGKDVELRCDPISGHTALYWYRQSLGQGLEFLIYFQGNSAPDKSGLPSDRFSAERTGGSVSTLTIQRTQQEDSAVYLCASRGVAVPNTQYFGPGTRLTVL.